These 7 T cell receptor beta chains came from one sample sequenced in a study of shared clonotypes between healthy human individuals. Sequencing used immunoSEQ multiplex PCR; TCRdb keeps in-frame clones, though not all of them. The table records nearly 1,000,000 clones, about 80% of them present only once. Specimen: memory CD4+ T cells sorted from blood. Subset meaning: CD45RA-negative fraction. The receptors were gathered from a man aged 18 to 29 in good health.

The rearrangement links TRBV5-1 to TRBJ1-3; 7 nucleotides align to TRBD1. Germline CDR1 reads SGHRS; CDR2 reads YFSETQ. The trim removed 6 bases at V and 3 bases at J, leaving 3 bases unmatched. This CDR3 is built from 13 residues. CDR3 nucleotides: TGCGCCAGCAAAGGGGGCGTTGGAAACACCATATATTTT. Amino acids: CASKGGVGNTIYF. Combining the CDR3 with reference TRBV5-1 and TRBJ1-3 gives the whole variable domain KAGVTQTPRYLIKTRGQQVTLSCSPISGHRSVSWYQQTPGQGLQFLFEYFSETQRNKGNFPGRFSGRQFSNSRSEMNVSTLELGDSALYLCASKGGVGNTIYFGEGSWLTVV.

The chain joins TRBV2 to TRBJ1-5, with TRBD1 identical over 7 bases. V lost 7 bases, J lost 5 bases, and 11 bases stayed unmatched. From germline, CDR1 is SNHLY and CDR2 FYNNEI. The CDR3 runs 15 residues. The CDR3 region is CASTIDRVEHQPQHF. In DNA form, the CDR3 reads TGTGCCAGCACTATAGACAGGGTTGAGCATCAGCCCCAGCATTTT.

This clone was seen more than once but under ten times. This chain uses TRBV30 with TRBJ1-3; D is ambiguous. Germline CDR1 and CDR2: GTSNPN and SVGIG (reference sequence). Trimming cost V 5 bases and J 4 bases, with 12 bases left between them. This CDR3 contains 13 residues. The CDR3 region is CAWGQKRGNTIYF. The CDR3 DNA follows: TGTGCCTGGGGCCAGAAGCGGGGAAACACCATATATTTT.

The genes are TRBV7-6 and TRBJ2-2; 14 bases map to TRBD2. Germline lookup yields CDR1 SGHVS and CDR2 FNYEAQ. With V trimmed by 4 bases and J by 4 bases, 8 bases remained unmatched. The CDR3 is 18 residues long. CDR3 in amino acids: CASSWGTSGSLTTGELFF. The CDR3 region has the DNA TGTGCCAGCAGCTGGGGGACTAGCGGGAGCTTGACCACCGGGGAGCTGTTTTTT.

V usage is TRBV30 and J usage is TRBJ2-1; a possible D gene is TRBD2 (6 bases). Germline-derived CDR1 and CDR2 are GTSNPN and SVGIG (reference sequence). V lost 0 bases, J lost 3 bases, and 12 bases lay in between. CDR3 length: 15 residues. DNA of the CDR3: TGTGCCTGGAGTGTATGGCGGGGTAGCTACAATGAGCAGTTCTTC. It yields the protein CAWSVWRGSYNEQFF.

The chain has TRBV7-9 and TRBJ2-3, with TRBD1 matching over 8 bases. From germline, CDR1 is SEHNR and CDR2 FQNEAQ (reference sequence). V was pared by 3 bases and J by 2 bases, with 7 bases of the junction left unmatched. The CDR3 extends over 16 amino acids. The CDR3 DNA reads TGTGCCAGCAGCTTCGGAACAGGGGGACTCACAGATACGCAGTATTTT. Translation gives CASSFGTGGLTDTQYF.

The genes are TRBV28 and TRBJ1-5; D possibly corresponds to TRBD1 (5 bases). The CDR3 is 16 residues long. Germline CDR1 MDHEN, CDR2 SYDVKM. Trimming pared 6 bases from V and 2 bases from J, leaving 17 bases between. The chain's CDR3 is CASRNDRGVGNQPQHF. CDR3 coding DNA: TGTGCCAGCAGAAACGACAGAGGCGTAGGCAATCAGCCCCAGCATTTT.